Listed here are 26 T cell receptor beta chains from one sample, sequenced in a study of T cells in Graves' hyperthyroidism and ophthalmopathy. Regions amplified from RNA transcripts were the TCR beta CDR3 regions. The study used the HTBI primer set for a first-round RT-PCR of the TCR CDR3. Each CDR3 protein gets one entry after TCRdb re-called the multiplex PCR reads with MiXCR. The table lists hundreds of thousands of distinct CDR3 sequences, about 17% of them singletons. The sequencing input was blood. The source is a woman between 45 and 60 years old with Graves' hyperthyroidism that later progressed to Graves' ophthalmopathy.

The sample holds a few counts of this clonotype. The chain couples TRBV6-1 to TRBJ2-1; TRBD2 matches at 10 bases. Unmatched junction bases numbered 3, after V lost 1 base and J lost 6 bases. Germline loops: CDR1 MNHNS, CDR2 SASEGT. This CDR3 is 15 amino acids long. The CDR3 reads CASSEDASGGNEQFF. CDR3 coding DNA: TGTGCCAGCAGTGAAGACGCTAGCGGGGGCAATGAGCAGTTCTTC.

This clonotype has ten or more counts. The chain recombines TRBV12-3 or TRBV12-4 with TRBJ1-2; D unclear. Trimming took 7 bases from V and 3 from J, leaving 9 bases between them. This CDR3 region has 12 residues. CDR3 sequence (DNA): TGTGCCAGCATGGGCAGACACTATGGCTACACCTTC. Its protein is CASMGRHYGYTF.

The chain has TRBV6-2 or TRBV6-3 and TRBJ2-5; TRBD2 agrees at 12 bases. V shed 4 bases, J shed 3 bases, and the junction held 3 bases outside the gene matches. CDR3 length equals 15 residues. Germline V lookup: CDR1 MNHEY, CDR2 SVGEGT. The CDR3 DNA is TGTGCCAGCAGTTCCACTAGCGGGGGGAAAGAGACCCAGTACTTC. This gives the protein CASSSTSGGKETQYF.

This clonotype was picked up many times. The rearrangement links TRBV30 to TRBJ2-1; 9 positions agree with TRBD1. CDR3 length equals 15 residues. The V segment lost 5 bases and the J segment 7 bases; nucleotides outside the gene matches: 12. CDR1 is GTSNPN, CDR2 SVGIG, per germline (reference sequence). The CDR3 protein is CAWDLGTGRSNEQFF. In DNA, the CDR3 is TGTGCCTGGGACTTGGGGACAGGGAGGTCGAATGAGCAGTTCTTC.

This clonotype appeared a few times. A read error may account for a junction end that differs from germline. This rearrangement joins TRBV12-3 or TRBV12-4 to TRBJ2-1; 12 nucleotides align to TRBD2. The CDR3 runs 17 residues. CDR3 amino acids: CASSPSSGGVSYDEQFF. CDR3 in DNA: TGTGCCAGCAGTCCCTCTAGCGGGGGGGTCTCCTACGATGAGCAGTTCTTC.

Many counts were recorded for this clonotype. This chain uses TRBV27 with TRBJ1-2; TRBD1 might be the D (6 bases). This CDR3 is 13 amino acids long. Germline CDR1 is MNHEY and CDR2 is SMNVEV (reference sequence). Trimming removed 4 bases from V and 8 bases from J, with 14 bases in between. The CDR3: CASSSNRVRGYTF. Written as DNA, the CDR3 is TGTGCCAGCAGTTCAAACAGGGTTAGGGGCTACACCTTC.

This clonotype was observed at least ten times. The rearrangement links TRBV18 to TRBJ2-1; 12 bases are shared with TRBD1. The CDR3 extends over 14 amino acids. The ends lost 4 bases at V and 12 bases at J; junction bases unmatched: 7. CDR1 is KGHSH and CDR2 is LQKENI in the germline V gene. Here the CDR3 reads CASSLGTGGATQFF. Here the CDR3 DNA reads TGTGCCAGCTCACTAGGGACAGGGGGCGCAACGCAGTTCTTC.

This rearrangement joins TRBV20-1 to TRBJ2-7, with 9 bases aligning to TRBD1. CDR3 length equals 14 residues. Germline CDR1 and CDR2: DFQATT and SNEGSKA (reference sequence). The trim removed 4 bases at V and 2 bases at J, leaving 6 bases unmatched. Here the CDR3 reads CSATDRGFAYEQYF. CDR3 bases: TGCAGTGCTACCGACAGGGGGTTTGCCTACGAGCAGTACTTC.

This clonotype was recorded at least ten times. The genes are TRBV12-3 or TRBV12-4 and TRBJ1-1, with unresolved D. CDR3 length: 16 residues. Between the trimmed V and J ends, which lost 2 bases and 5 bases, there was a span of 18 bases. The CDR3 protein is CASSLWVSETGTEAFF. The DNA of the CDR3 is TGTGCCAGCAGTTTATGGGTTTCAGAGACGGGGACTGAAGCTTTCTTT.

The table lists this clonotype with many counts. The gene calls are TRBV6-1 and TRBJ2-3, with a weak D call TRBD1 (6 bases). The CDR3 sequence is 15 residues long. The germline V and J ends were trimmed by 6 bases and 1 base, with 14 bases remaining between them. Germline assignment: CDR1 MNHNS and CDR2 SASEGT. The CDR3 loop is CASREQGIGTDTQYF. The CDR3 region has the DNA TGTGCCAGCAGGGAACAGGGAATCGGCACAGATACGCAGTATTTT.

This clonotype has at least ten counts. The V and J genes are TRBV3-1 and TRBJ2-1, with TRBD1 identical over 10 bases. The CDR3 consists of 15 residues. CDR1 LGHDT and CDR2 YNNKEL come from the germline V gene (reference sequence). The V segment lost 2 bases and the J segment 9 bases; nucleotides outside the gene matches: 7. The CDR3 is CASSQLRQGASEQFF. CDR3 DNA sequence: TGTGCCAGCAGCCAATTGAGACAGGGGGCAAGTGAGCAGTTCTTC.

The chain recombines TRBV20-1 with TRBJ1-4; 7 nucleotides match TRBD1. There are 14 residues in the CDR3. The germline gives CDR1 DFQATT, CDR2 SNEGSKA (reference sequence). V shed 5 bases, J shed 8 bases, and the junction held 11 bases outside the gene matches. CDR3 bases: TGCAGTGCTGGTCGGACAGGAATACAGGAAAAACTGTTTTTT. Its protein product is CSAGRTGIQEKLFF.

In DNA form, the CDR3 reads TGCGCCAGCAGTTCACGGACAGGGCCAGGCGGTGAAAAACTGTTTTTT. It codes for CASSSRTGPGGEKLFF. The gene calls are TRBV5-1 and TRBJ1-4, with TRBD1 matching over 8 bases. The CDR3 length is 16 residues. V dropped 5 bases and J dropped 7; count of bases not matched to a gene: 13. Germline V CDR1 and CDR2: SGHRS, YFSETQ. The entire variable domain, with the rest obtained from reference TRBV5-1 and TRBJ1-4, is as follows: KAGVTQTPRYLIKTRGQQVTLSCSPISGHRSVSWYQQTPGQGLQFLFEYFSETQRNKGNFPGRFSGRQFSNSRSEMNVSTLELGDSALYLCASSSRTGPGGEKLFFGSGTQLSVL.

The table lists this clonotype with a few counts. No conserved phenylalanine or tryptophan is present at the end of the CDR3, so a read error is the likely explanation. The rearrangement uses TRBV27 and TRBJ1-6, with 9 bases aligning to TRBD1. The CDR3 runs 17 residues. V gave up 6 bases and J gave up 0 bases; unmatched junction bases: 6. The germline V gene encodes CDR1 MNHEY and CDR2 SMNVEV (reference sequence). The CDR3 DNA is TGTGCCAGCAGGCTGACAGGGGGTACCTCCTATAATTCACCCCTCCACTCT. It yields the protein CASRLTGGTSYNSPLHS.

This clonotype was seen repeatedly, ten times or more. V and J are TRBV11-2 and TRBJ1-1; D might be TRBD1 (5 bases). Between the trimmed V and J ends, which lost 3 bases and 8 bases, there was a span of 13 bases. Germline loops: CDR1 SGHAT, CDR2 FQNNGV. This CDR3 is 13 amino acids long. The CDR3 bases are TGTGCCAGCAGCTTCGCTGGGGGACCAGAAGCTTTCTTT. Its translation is CASSFAGGPEAFF.

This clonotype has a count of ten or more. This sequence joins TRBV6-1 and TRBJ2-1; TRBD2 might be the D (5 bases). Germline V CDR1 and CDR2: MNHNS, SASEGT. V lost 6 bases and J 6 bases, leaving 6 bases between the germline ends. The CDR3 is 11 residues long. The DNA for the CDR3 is TGTGCCAGCAGCCGGGGCAATGAGCAGTTCTTC. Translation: CASSRGNEQFF.

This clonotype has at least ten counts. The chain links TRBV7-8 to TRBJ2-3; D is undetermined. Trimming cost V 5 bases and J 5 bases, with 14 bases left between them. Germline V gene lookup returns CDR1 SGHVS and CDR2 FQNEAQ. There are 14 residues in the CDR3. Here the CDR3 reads CASSPEDGLDTQYF. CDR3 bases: TGTGCCAGCAGCCCAGAAGACGGGCTAGATACGCAGTATTTT.

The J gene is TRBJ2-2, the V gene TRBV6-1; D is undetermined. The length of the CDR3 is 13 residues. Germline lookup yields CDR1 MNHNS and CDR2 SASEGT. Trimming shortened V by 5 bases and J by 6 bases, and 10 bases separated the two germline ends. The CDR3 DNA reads TGTGCCAGCAGTCCTCAGGTTCCCGGGGAGCTGTTTTTT. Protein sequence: CASSPQVPGELFF.

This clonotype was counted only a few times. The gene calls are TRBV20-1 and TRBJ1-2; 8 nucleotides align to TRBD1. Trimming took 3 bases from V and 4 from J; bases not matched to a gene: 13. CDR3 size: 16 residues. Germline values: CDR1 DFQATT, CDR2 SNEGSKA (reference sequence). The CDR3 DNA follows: TGCAGTGCTAGTTCAAGGGCAGGGGGCGCCAGCTATGGCTACACCTTC. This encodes CSASSRAGGASYGYTF.

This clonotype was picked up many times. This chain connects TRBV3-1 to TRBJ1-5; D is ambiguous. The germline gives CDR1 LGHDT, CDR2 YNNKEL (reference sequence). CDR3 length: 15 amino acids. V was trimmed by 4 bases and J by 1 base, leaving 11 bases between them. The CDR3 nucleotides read TGTGCCAGCAGCCCGGGCCTCGTGAGCAATCAGCCCCAGCATTTT. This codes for CASSPGLVSNQPQHF.

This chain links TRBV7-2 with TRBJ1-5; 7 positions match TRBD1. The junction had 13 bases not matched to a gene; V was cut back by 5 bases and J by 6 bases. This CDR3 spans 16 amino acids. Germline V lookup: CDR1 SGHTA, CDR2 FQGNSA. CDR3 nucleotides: TGTGCCAGCAGCCCCACCAATCTACAGGGGTTTCAGCCCCAGCATTTT. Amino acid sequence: CASSPTNLQGFQPQHF.

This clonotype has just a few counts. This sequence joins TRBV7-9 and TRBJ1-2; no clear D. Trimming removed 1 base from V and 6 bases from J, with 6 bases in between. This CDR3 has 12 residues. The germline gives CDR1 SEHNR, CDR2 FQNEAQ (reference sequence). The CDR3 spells CASSLDDDGYTF. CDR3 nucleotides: TGTGCCAGCAGCTTAGACGACGATGGCTACACCTTC.

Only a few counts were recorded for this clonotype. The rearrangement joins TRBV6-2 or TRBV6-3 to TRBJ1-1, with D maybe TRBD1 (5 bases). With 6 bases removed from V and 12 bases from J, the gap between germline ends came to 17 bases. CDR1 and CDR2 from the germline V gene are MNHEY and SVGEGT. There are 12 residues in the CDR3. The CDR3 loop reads CASSSQAVKTFF. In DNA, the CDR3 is TGTGCCAGCAGCTCACAGGCCGTGAAAACTTTCTTT.

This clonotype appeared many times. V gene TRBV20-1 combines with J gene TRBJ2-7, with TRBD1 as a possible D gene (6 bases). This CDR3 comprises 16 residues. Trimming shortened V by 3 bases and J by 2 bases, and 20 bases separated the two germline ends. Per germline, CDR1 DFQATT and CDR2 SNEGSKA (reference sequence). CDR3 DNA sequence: TGCAGTGCTAGGGCCCATCCGGGACAACTCGCCTACGAGCAGTACTTC. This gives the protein CSARAHPGQLAYEQYF.

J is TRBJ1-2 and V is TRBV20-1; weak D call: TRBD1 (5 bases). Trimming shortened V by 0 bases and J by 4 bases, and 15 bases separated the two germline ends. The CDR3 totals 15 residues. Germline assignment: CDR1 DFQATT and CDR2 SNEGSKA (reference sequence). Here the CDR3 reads CSARDGNRPGYGYTF. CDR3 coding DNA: TGCAGTGCTAGAGATGGGAACAGGCCCGGCTATGGCTACACCTTC.

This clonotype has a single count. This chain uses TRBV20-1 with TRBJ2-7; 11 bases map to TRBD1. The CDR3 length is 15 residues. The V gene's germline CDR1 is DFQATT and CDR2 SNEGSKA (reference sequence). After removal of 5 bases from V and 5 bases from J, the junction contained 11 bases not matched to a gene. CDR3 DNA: TGCAGTGCTTATCGGACAGGGGGCATTAACCACGAGCAGTACTTC. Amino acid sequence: CSAYRTGGINHEQYF.